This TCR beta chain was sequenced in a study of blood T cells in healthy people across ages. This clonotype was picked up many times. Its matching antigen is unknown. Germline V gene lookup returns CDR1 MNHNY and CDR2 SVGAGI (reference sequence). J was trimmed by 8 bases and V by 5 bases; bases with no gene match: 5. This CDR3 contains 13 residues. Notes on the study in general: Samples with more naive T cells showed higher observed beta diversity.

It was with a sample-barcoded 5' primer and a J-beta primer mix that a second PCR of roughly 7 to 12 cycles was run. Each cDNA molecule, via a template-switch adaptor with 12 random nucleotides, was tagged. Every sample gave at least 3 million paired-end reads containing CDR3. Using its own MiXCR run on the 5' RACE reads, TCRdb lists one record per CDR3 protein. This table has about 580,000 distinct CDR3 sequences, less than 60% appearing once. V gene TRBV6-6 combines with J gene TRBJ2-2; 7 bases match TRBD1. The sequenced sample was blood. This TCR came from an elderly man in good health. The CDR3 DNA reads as TGTGCCAGCAGTGGATCGGACAGGGGGGAGCTGTTTTTT. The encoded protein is CASSGSDRGELFF.